The clone carrying this T cell receptor (beta chain) was counted only a few times. Its antigen is undetermined. Other DNA sequences within the sample encode an identical CDR3. The data were produced by immunoSEQ multiplex PCR, yet TCRdb's version contains in-frame clones alone and is incomplete. Of 90,000 to 120,000 clones listed, around 89% are singletons. These data are taken from a study of T cell responses to AZD1222 COVID-19 vaccine. The wider study: Pooling was applied to second doses at about 4 or about 12 weeks. Study outcomes and limitations: Spike-specific TCR breadth and depth grew following two AZD1222 doses. Clonal diversity was possibly underestimated, and white British individuals and females predominated among donors. Nearly half of spike-specific TCRs reportedly target variant regions that are unmutated in the B.1.351 and B.1.1.7 variants.

The CDR3 spans 15 residues. Germline loops: CDR1 MNHEY, CDR2 SVGAGI. The trim removed 6 bases at V and 5 bases at J, leaving 10 bases unmatched. The chain recombines TRBV6-5 with TRBJ2-5, with 9 bases fitting TRBD2. The specimen was peripheral blood, collected on day 0 of AZD1222 vaccination. The clonotype comes from an adult in good health. CDR3 sequence: CASRGRREGLETQYF. The CDR3 DNA is TGTGCCAGCAGGGGTCGGCGGGAGGGCCTGGAGACCCAGTACTTC.